These T cell receptor beta chains were read from a single sample in a study of shared clonotypes between healthy human individuals. Profiled with immunoSEQ multiplex PCR; TCRdb holds only in-frame clones, not every one. Of about 2.2 million clones detected, 90% to 95% appear once; the ten largest clones hold roughly 1.8%. Sequencing used naive CD8+ T cells from PBMCs. All receptors come from a man between 18 and 35 years old in good health. Some clones in this sample may be carry-over from other donors' samples. Each CDR3 is given with its conserved first and last residue. A D gene is named only where the DNA matches it firmly. Clone size appears in some rows only: once, few, many, or a class for an expanded clone.

- | TRBJ2-7 | - | TRBV14 | TGTGCCAGCAGCCTGTTCGCTTACGAGCAGTACTTC | CASSLFAYEQYF
- | TRBJ2-7 | TRBD2 | TRBV9 | TGTGCCAGCAGCGAAACGGGAGGCCTGTTGGGGGAGCAGTACTTC | CASSETGGLLGEQYF
- | TRBJ2-1 | TRBD2 | TRBV15 | TGTGCCACCAGCAGAAGCGGGAGGGCCCCCGGCAGGCAGTTCTTC | CATSRSGRAPGRQFF
few | TRBJ1-1 | - | TRBV10-3 | TGTGCCACAAAGGGTACGAACACTGAAGCTTTCTTT | CATKGTNTEAFF
- | TRBJ2-7 | - | TRBV29-1 | TGCAGCGTTGCAGGGGACTCTCTCTACGAGCAGTACTTC | CSVAGDSLYEQYF
- | TRBJ1-3 | - | TRBV2 | TGTGCCAGCAGGACGTTTGATGGAAACACCATATATTTT | CASRTFDGNTIYF
- | TRBJ2-5 | - | TRBV7-8 | TGTGCCAGCAGCCACGGACGCATCCAAGAGACCCAGTACTTC | CASSHGRIQETQYF
- | TRBJ2-2 | - | TRBV11-2 | TGTGCCAGCAGTCCTGGGACTGGATACACCGGGGAGCTGTTTTTT | CASSPGTGYTGELFF
once | TRBJ1-1 | - | TRBV4-1 | TGCGCCAGCACCTCAGAGGGGGTAATGAACACTGAAGCTTTCTTT | CASTSEGVMNTEAFF
- | TRBJ1-1 | - | TRBV5-1 | TGCGCCAGCAGGGTGGGGAACACTGAAGCTTTCTTT | CASRVGNTEAFF
- | TRBJ2-2 | TRBD1 | TRBV7-6 | TGTGCCAGCAGCTCGACCCACCCTAAGACAGGGGGTACCGGGGAGCTGTTTTTT | CASSSTHPKTGGTGELFF
- | TRBJ1-5 | - | TRBV9 | TGTGCCAGCAGCGTAGGTGGGGCACCAAGTCAGCCCCAGCATTTT | CASSVGGAPSQPQHF
- | TRBJ1-1 | - | TRBV11-2 | TGTGCCAGCAGCCCGGTTGTTCCGAACACTGAAGCTTTCTTT | CASSPVVPNTEAFF
- | TRBJ1-2 | - | TRBV10-2 | TGCGCCAGCAGTGAGTCGATTGCAGGGCGAGGCTACACCTTC | CASSESIAGRGYTF
once | TRBJ2-7 | TRBD2 | TRBV5-5 | TGTGCCAGCAGCTTACTAGCGGGAGGGCCCGCCTACGAGCAGTACTTC | CASSLLAGGPAYEQYF
- | TRBJ2-5 | - | TRBV10-2 | TGCGCCAGCAGTCGACTAGCAGGGGGGGAGACCCAGTACTTC | CASSRLAGGETQYF
- | TRBJ2-3 | - | TRBV2 | TGTGCCAGCAGTGAAGTGGGGGGGCAGTATTTT | CASSEVGGQYF
- | TRBJ2-7 | TRBD2 | TRBV28 | TGTGCCAGCAGGCTGACTAGCGGGAGATCCTACGAGCAGTACTTC | CASRLTSGRSYEQYF
- | TRBJ2-3 | - | TRBV6-5 | TGTGCCAGCAGTTACAGACTATCTGTCACAGATACGCAGTATTTT | CASSYRLSVTDTQYF
- | TRBJ1-1 | - | TRBV7-2 | TGTGCCAGCAGCTTAGCGACCAGGGGCACTGAAGCTTTCTTT | CASSLATRGTEAFF
- | TRBJ1-2 | - | TRBV9 | TGTGCCAGCAGCGCCCGAGGGACCGAATATGGCTACACCTTC | CASSARGTEYGYTF
- | TRBJ2-1 | - | TRBV5-4 | TGTGCCAGCAGCTTTACCAATGAGCAGTTCTTC | CASSFTNEQFF
- | TRBJ2-7 | TRBD1 | TRBV30 | TGTGCCTGGAGTGGCAGGGGGTTCCACGAGCAGTACTTC | CAWSGRGFHEQYF
once | TRBJ1-1 | - | TRBV27 | TGTGCCAGCAGCCAGTCTCGGCTAGGGCCCTACACTGAAGCTTTCTTT | CASSQSRLGPYTEAFF
- | TRBJ2-2 | - | TRBV6-5 | TGTGCCAGCAGTTACTCCCCGGACAGGAACACCGGGGAGCTGTTTTTT | CASSYSPDRNTGELFF
- | TRBJ1-1 | TRBD1 | TRBV28 | TGTGCCAGCAGTCCCGCGACAGGGGGCGTGGGAGAATTCTTT | CASSPATGGVGEFF
- | TRBJ2-1 | TRBD2 | TRBV10-2 | TGCGCCAGCAGAGCCGGGAGGGCCATCTACAATGAGCAGTTCTTC | CASRAGRAIYNEQFF
once | TRBJ2-1 | - | TRBV7-2 | TGTGCCAGCAGCCAGGGGGTCGGGAGGCCATCCTACAATGAGCAGTTCTTC | CASSQGVGRPSYNEQFF
- | TRBJ2-5 | - | TRBV5-8 | TGTGCCAGCAGCTTGGCTTATGACAGATTGAAAGAGACCCAGTACTTC | CASSLAYDRLKETQYF
- | TRBJ2-1 | - | TRBV7-3 | TGTGCCAGCAGCCCCCTCATCGGGAACTACAATGAGCAGTTCTTC | CASSPLIGNYNEQFF
- | TRBJ2-5 | - | TRBV4-3 | TGCGCCAGCAGCCAAGATAGTGAAGAGACCCAGTACTTC | CASSQDSEETQYF
- | TRBJ2-7 | - | TRBV11-1 | TGTGCCAGCAGCTTAAACCAGGGTTACGAGCAGTACTTC | CASSLNQGYEQYF
- | TRBJ2-5 | TRBD2 | TRBV9 | TGTGCCAGCAGCACTAGCGGGAGAGGGGGAGAGACCCAGTACTTC | CASSTSGRGGETQYF
- | TRBJ2-5 | - | TRBV11-1 | TGTGCCAGCAGCTATGAAGCGAATTCCGCCCAAGAGACCCAGTACTTC | CASSYEANSAQETQYF
few | TRBJ1-1 | - | TRBV5-1 | TGCGCCAGCAGCTTGGGTGGGGGACCGAACACTGAAGCTTTCTTT | CASSLGGGPNTEAFF
few | TRBJ1-1 | TRBD1 | TRBV2 | TGTGCCAGCAGGGGGACAGGAAACACTGAAGCTTTCTTT | CASRGTGNTEAFF
once | TRBJ2-7 | - | TRBV14 | TGTGCCAGCAGCCTTACCAACAGCTACGAGCAGTACTTC | CASSLTNSYEQYF
once | TRBJ2-7 | TRBD1 | TRBV28 | TGTGCCAGCAGGACAGGGGTCACCTACGAGCAGTACTTC | CASRTGVTYEQYF
few | TRBJ1-1 | - | TRBV6-4 | TGTGCCAGCAGCCTAAGGGGCCAGGCCACTGAAGCTTTCTTT | CASSLRGQATEAFF
- | TRBJ1-1 | TRBD1 | TRBV19 | TGTGCCAGTAGTATGGTACAGGGACAGGCGTATGAAGCTTTCTTT | CASSMVQGQAYEAFF
- | TRBJ2-1 | - | TRBV10-3 | TGTGCCATCAGTGAGTGGGTGGGAGGTGGGAATGAGCAGTTCTTC | CAISEWVGGGNEQFF
few | TRBJ1-1 | TRBD1 | TRBV30 | TGTGCCTGGACAACAGGGGTGAACACTGAAGCTTTCTTT | CAWTTGVNTEAFF
- | TRBJ1-2 | - | TRBV28 | TGTGCCAGCACCCCCTGGGGGGATGCGGGCTATGGCTACACCTTC | CASTPWGDAGYGYTF
once | TRBJ2-7 | - | TRBV28 | TGTGCCAGCAGTTTTGTCTCCCCGGGAGAGCAGTACTTC | CASSFVSPGEQYF
- | TRBJ2-1 | TRBD2 | TRBV29-1 | TGCAGCGTAACCGGGACTAGCGGGAGTATGGCATACAATGAGCAGTTCTTC | CSVTGTSGSMAYNEQFF
- | TRBJ2-1 | - | TRBV11-2 | TGTGCCAGCAGCCGCCCTGGGGGTTATGAGCAGTTCTTC | CASSRPGGYEQFF
- | TRBJ1-2 | - | TRBV5-6 | TGTGCCAGCAGCTTGGCTGGCAGGGTTGGCGGCTACACCTTC | CASSLAGRVGGYTF
- | TRBJ1-1 | TRBD1 | TRBV7-9 | TGTGCCAGCAGCTCCGACAGGGGACTCACTGAAGCTTTCTTT | CASSSDRGLTEAFF
- | TRBJ1-1 | - | TRBV19 | TGTGCCAGTAGTATCACAGGTAACATGAACACTGAAGCTTTCTTT | CASSITGNMNTEAFF
- | TRBJ1-5 | - | TRBV27 | TGTGCCAGCAGTTTATCAGGGGAATATAGCAATCAGCCCCAGCATTTT | CASSLSGEYSNQPQHF
- | TRBJ2-5 | TRBD1 | TRBV7-2 | TGTGCCAGCAGCTCCTACAGGGGTCAAGAGACCCAGTACTTC | CASSSYRGQETQYF
- | TRBJ1-5 | TRBD1 | TRBV4-3 | TGCGCCAGCAGCCAAGACAGGGGGCTTGGTCAGCCCCAGCATTTT | CASSQDRGLGQPQHF
- | TRBJ1-2 | TRBD1 | TRBV5-4 | TGTGCCAGCAGCTGGGGACAGGGGGCGTTAGGCTACACCTTC | CASSWGQGALGYTF
- | TRBJ2-7 | - | TRBV1 | TGCACCAGCAGCCAAGATAGCGGCTCGGGGTGCGAGCAGTACTTC | CTSSQDSGSGCEQYF
- | TRBJ2-5 | - | TRBV19 | TGTGCCAGTAGTATAGACAGGACAGCTTGGACCCAGTACTTC | CASSIDRTAWTQYF
- | TRBJ2-7 | - | TRBV2 | TGTGCCAGCAGTGAGCCCCAGGAGGGGGTTTACGAGCAGTACTTC | CASSEPQEGVYEQYF
- | TRBJ1-2 | - | TRBV10-3 | TGTGCCATCAGTGGAAGTGGGAAGGATGGCTACACCTTC | CAISGSGKDGYTF